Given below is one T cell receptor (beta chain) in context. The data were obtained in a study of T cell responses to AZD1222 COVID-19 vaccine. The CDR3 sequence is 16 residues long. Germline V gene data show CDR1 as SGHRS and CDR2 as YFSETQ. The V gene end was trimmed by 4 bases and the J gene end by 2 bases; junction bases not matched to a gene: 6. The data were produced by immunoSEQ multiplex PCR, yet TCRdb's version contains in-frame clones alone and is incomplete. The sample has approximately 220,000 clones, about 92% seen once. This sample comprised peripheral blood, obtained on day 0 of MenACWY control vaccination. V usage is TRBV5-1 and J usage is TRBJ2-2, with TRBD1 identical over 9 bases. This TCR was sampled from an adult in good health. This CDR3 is CASSTTGQGNTGELFF. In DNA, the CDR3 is TGCGCCAGCAGCACTACGGGACAGGGCAACACCGGGGAGCTGTTTTTT.